Sequencing of this T cell receptor (beta chain) was carried out in a study of cytomegalovirus exposure and HLA in healthy donors. In the study overall: Findings of an earlier analysis included some 110 million unique TCR beta sequences from some 180 million T cells. Findings and limits, study-wide: Some highly shared sequence variants likely arose as a pipeline artifact. TCR beta chains associated with HLA were, in a later analysis, more clonally expanded than equally common others.

13 Jbeta primers and 60 Vbeta primers were used for the PCR. The table came from immunoSEQ multiplex PCR; TCRdb's copy has only in-frame clones and leaves some out. Of roughly 200,000 clones in the sample, 75% to 80% are singletons; the top ten hold roughly 14%. With respect to this clone: What it recognizes is unknown.

The specimen was PBMCs. The receptor's source is a woman between 25 and 40 years old in good health and CMV-seropositive.

Here the CDR3 DNA reads TGTGCCAGCAGCCCTTCGGGGGGCGGCTACGAGCAGTACTTC. This sequence encodes CASSPSGGGYEQYF. The V call is TRBV28, the J call TRBJ2-7, with D maybe TRBD2 (7 bases). Germline assignment: CDR1 MDHEN and CDR2 SYDVKM. Trimming pared 6 bases from V and 3 bases from J, leaving 15 bases between. The CDR3 is 14 amino acids.